This passage covers 4 T cell receptor beta chains from one sample sequenced in a study of breast tumors, draining lymph nodes, adjacent tissues. TCRdb itself ran the multiplex PCR reads through MiXCR, one entry per CDR3 protein. In the table there are some 250,000 distinct CDR3 sequences, roughly a third of which are singletons. Samples came from axillary lymph nodes draining the breast cancer. The material sequenced was axillary lymph node tissue. These receptors all come from a female donor with breast cancer. Some clones in this sample may be carry-over from other donors' samples.

This clonotype was counted at least ten times. V usage is TRBV20-1 and J usage is TRBJ1-3; no reliable D call. The CDR3 has 16 residues. Trimming took 6 bases from V and 1 from J, leaving 19 bases between them. Germline CDR1 and CDR2: DFQATT and SNEGSKA (reference sequence). CDR3 DNA sequence: TGCAGTGCCCAGCCCCCGCGGGGTGGGTCTGGAAACACCATATATTTT. This sequence encodes CSAQPPRGGSGNTIYF.

The chain employs TRBV6-1 and TRBJ1-2; D unresolved. V lost 5 bases and J lost 4, with 14 bases in between. CDR1 and CDR2 from the germline V gene are MNHNS and SASEGT. This CDR3 is 14 amino acids long. CDR3 loop: CASSYSKAFYGYTF. The DNA for the CDR3 is TGTGCCAGCAGTTACTCGAAGGCCTTCTATGGCTACACCTTC.

This clonotype was counted ten times or more. V gene TRBV11-2 combines with J gene TRBJ2-3; D is unresolved. V lost 5 bases and J 6 bases, leaving 12 bases between the germline ends. Germline V lookup: CDR1 SGHAT, CDR2 FQNNGV. There are 13 residues in the CDR3. The CDR3 nucleotides read TGTGCCAGCAGCCCGGATCCCAGGGATACGCAGTATTTT. It specifies CASSPDPRDTQYF.

This clonotype was counted only a few times. This rearrangement joins TRBV28 to TRBJ1-5; unclear D gene. Germline V gene sequence: CDR1 MDHEN, CDR2 SYDVKM. CDR3 size: 14 residues. The V end lost 6 bases, the J end lost 3 bases, and 12 bases lay between the germline ends. This chain's CDR3 is CASSYNGYNQPQHF. The CDR3 DNA follows: TGTGCCAGCAGCTATAATGGGTACAATCAGCCCCAGCATTTT. The full variable domain, rest sourced from reference TRBV28 and TRBJ1-5, is DVKVTQSSRYLVKRTGEKVFLECVQDMDHENMFWYRQDPGLGLRLIYFSYDVKMKEKGDIPEGYSVSREKKERFSLILESASTNQTSMYLCASSYNGYNQPQHFGDGTRLSIL.